What follows describes a single T cell receptor (beta chain). Its antigen is unidentified. These data originate in a study of CD8 T cells in Susac syndrome. Study-wide findings and caveats: By the study's own acknowledgment, its TCR sequencing and HLA analysis included relatively few individuals.

V shed 3 bases and J shed 7 bases, with 10 bases lying between them. CDR3 size: 13 residues. Looked up from germline, CDR1 is LNHNV and CDR2 is YYDKDF (reference sequence). Roughly 0.45 to 1 ug RNA was reverse transcribed with random hexamers. TCRdb itself ran the immunoSEQ multiplex PCR reads through MiXCR, one entry per CDR3 protein. The table includes roughly 400,000 distinct CDR3 sequences, around 83% detected once. The genes are TRBV15 and TRBJ2-1, with a weak D call TRBD2 (6 bases). Sequencing was carried out using CD8+ T cells from PBMCs. The clonotype comes from a human donor with multiple sclerosis. In DNA form, the CDR3 reads TGTGCCACCAGCAGGACCCTAGCGAATGAGCAGTTCTTC. This codes for CATSRTLANEQFF.